Sequencing of this TCR beta chain was carried out in a study of T cell repertoires in cytomegalovirus infection. Study at large: CMV epitopes, recently identified HLA-C-restricted and well-studied HLA-B-restricted, were used. Public TCR beta signatures indicated both CMV infection and matching HLA type.

From the reads, TCRdb called clonotypes with MiXCR, one entry per CDR3 protein. The sample records about 70,000 distinct CDR3 sequences, 20% to 25% being singletons. CDR1 and CDR2 (germline): SGHTA, FQGNSA. The V end lost 1 base, the J end lost 2 bases, and 4 bases lay between the germline ends. The CDR3 is 13 amino acids. As concerns this clonotype: Its antigen is not identified.

Whole-study results and caveats: HLA-C-restricted CMV-specific TCR beta clonotypes were dominant in the ex vivo response.

This TCR was sampled from a human donor in good health (CMV status not recorded). Some clones in this sample may be carry-over from other donors' samples. The rearrangement joins TRBV7-2 to TRBJ2-3; the D is unclear. The sample here was CD8+ T cells from cultured PBMCs, taken from culture after CMV antigen stimulation. CDR3 DNA sequence: TGTGCCAGCAGCTTAGGACTCACAGATACGCAGTATTTT. Translation gives CASSLGLTDTQYF.